Below, one T cell receptor (beta chain) is given with its context. Its cognate antigen is unknown. The germline V gene encodes CDR1 KGHSH and CDR2 LQKENI. CDR3 length: 16 residues. The V and J ends lost 2 bases and 3 bases, in that order; junction bases with no gene match: 10. The assay was immunoSEQ multiplex PCR, and TCRdb's table has in-frame clones only and misses some. The sample records about 150,000 clones, about 91% being singletons. This specimen comes from a study of T cell responses to AZD1222 COVID-19 vaccine. For the study at large: Second-dose intervals of approximately 4 or approximately 12 weeks were pooled. Broader study findings: Spike-specific TCRs gained breadth and depth after people received two AZD1222 doses. Donors were largely white British and mainly female; clonal diversity was possibly underestimated.

The sequences come from peripheral blood, collected on day 0 of AZD1222 vaccination. The V gene is TRBV18, the J gene TRBJ2-7; 7 positions match TRBD1. The receptor was derived from an adult in good health. CDR3 sequence (DNA): TGTGCCAGCTCACCAGAATACAGGGGAGCCCACTACGAGCAGTACTTC. It encodes CASSPEYRGAHYEQYF.